The 3 T cell receptor beta chains in this list originate from one sample, sequenced in a study of control samples from healthy donors and cancer patients. The data were produced by immunoSEQ multiplex PCR, yet TCRdb's version contains in-frame clones alone and is incomplete. The data contain some 40,000 clones, 65% to 85% of them singletons. Sequencing input: PBMCs. All receptors derive from a woman aged 55 to 70 with lung cancer.

Regarding this clone: At one end, the junction sequence differs from germline, possibly due to a read error. This chain connects TRBV12-5 to TRBJ2-1, with unresolved D. Germline V CDR1 and CDR2: LGHNT, FRNRAP. CDR3 length: 12 amino acids. The chain's CDR3 is CASGLVTNEQFF. The CDR3, as DNA: TGTGCTAGTGGTCTGGTCACCAATGAGCAGTTCTTC.

V gene TRBV11-2 combines with J gene TRBJ1-1, with D possibly matching TRBD1 (5 bases). The V gene lost 5 bases and the J gene lost 0 bases, with 13 bases spanning the gap. The CDR3 spans 15 residues. CDR1 is SGHAT and CDR2 is FQNNGV in the germline V gene. The chain's CDR3 is CASSPTDNLNTEAFF. DNA of the CDR3: TGTGCCAGCAGCCCTACGGACAATTTGAACACTGAAGCTTTCTTT.

This chain connects TRBV3-1 (or the pseudogene TRBV3-2) to TRBJ2-1, with 7 nucleotides matching TRBD2. The CDR3 is 15 amino acids. V was pared by 8 bases and J by 5 bases, with 12 bases of the junction left unmatched. CDR1 and CDR2 (germline): LGHDT, YNNKEL (reference sequence). The CDR3 sequence is CASATTAGFDNEQFF. For the CDR3, the DNA is TGTGCCAGCGCTACTACAGCGGGGTTCGACAATGAGCAGTTCTTC.